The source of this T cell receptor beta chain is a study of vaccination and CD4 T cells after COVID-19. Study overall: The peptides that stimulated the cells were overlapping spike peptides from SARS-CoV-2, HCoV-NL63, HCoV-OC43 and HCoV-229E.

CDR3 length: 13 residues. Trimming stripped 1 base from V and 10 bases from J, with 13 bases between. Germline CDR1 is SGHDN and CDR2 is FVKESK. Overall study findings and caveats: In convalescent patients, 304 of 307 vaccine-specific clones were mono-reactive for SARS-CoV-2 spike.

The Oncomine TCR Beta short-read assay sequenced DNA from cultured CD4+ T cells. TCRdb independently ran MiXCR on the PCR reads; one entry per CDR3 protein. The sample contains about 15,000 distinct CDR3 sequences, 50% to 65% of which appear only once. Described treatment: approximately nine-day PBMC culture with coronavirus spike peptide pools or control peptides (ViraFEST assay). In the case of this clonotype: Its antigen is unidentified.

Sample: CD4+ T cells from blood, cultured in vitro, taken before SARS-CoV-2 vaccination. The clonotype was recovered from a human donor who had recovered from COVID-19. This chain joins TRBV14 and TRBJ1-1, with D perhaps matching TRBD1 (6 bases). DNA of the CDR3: TGTGCCAGCAGCCAAGTGCCGGGGGCGGTAGCTTTCTTT. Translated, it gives CASSQVPGAVAFF.